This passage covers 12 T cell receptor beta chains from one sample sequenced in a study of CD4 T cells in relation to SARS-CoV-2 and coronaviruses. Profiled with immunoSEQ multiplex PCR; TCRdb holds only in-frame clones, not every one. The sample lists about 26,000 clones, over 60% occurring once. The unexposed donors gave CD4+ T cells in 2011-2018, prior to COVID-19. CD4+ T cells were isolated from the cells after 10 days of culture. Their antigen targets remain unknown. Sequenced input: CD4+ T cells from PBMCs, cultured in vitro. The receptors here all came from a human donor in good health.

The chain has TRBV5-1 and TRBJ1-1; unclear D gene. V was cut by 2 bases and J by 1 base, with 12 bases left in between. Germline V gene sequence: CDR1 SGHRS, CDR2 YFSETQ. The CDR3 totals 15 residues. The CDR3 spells CASSFDPGRNTEAFF. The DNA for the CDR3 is TGCGCCAGCAGCTTTGATCCGGGGAGGAACACTGAAGCTTTCTTT.

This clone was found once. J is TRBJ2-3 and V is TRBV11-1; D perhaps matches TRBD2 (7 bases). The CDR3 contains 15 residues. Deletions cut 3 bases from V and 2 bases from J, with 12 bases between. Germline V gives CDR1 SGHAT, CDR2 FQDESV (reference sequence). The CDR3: CASSFGGASTDTQYF. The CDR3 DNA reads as TGTGCCAGCAGCTTTGGGGGGGCCTCCACAGATACGCAGTATTTT.

The DNA for the CDR3 is TGTGCCATTGCTAGGGGCTTCGCTGGAAACACCATATATTTT. This codes for CAIARGFAGNTIYF. This chain joins TRBV7-9 and TRBJ1-3; D perhaps matches TRBD1 (5 bases). This CDR3 spans 14 amino acids. The germline gives CDR1 SEHNR, CDR2 FQNEAQ (reference sequence). The V and J ends lost 10 bases and 2 bases respectively, with 15 bases between them.

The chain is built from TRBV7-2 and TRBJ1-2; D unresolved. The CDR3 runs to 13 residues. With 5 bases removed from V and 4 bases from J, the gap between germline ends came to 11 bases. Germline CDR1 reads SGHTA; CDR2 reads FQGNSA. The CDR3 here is CASSRAGSYGYTF. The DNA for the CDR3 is TGTGCCAGCAGCCGTGCGGGCTCCTATGGCTACACCTTC. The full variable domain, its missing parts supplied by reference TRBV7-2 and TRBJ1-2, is GAGVSQSPSNKVTEKGKDVELRCDPISGHTALYWYRQSLGQGLEFLIYFQGNSAPDKSGLPSDRFSAERTGGSVSTLTIQRTQQEDSAVYLCASSRAGSYGYTFGSGTRLTVV.

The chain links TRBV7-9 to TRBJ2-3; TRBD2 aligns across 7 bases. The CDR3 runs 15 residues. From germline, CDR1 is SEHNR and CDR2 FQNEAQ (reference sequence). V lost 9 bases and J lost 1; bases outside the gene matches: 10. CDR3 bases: TGTGCCAGTTCCCCCAGACTAGCCCGCACAGATACGCAGTATTTT. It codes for CASSPRLARTDTQYF.

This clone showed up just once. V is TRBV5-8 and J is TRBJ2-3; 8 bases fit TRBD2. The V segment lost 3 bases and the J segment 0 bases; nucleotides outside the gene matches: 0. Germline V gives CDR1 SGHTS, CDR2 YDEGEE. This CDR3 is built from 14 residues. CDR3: CASSSSGSTDTQYF. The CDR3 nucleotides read TGTGCCAGCAGCTCTAGCGGGAGCACAGATACGCAGTATTTT.

The chain's CDR3 is CASSELSYGRRTYEQYF. The CDR3 DNA sequence: TGTGCCAGCAGTGAACTGAGCTACGGCAGGCGGACATACGAGCAGTACTTC. The chain has TRBV2 and TRBJ2-7, with D maybe TRBD1 (5 bases). Between the trimmed V and J ends, which lost 2 bases and 4 bases, there was a span of 21 bases. Per germline, CDR1 SNHLY and CDR2 FYNNEI. The CDR3 spans 17 residues.

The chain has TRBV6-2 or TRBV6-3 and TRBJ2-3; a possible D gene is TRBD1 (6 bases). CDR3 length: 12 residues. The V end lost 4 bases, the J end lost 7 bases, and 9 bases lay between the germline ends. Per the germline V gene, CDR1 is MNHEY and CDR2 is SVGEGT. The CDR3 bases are TGTGCCAGCAGTTTACAGGGAAATACGCAGTATTTT. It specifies CASSLQGNTQYF.

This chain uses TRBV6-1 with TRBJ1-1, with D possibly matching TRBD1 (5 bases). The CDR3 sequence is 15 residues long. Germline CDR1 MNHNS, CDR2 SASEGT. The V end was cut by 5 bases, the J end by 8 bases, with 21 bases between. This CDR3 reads CASSLMGREAGEAFF. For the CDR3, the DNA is TGTGCCAGCAGTTTAATGGGCAGGGAAGCGGGAGAAGCTTTCTTT.

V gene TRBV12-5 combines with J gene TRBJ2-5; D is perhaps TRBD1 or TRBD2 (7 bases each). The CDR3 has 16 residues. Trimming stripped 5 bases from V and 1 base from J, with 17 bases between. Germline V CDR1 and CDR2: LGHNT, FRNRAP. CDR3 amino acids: CASGLNRGGGQETQYF. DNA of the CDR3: TGTGCTAGTGGTCTGAACAGGGGCGGGGGCCAAGAGACCCAGTACTTC.

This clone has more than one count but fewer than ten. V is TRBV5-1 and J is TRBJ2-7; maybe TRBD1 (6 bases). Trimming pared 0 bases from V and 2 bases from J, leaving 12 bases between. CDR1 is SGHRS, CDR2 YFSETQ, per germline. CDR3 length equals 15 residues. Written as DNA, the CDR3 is TGCGCCAGCAGCTTGGACGGGACAATTACCTACGAGCAGTACTTC. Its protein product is CASSLDGTITYEQYF.

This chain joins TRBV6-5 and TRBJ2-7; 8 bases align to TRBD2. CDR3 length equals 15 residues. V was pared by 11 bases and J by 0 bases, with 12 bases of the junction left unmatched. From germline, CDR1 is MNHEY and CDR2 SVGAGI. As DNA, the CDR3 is TGTGCCGTTATGGGGAGCGGGAGAAACTCCTACGAGCAGTACTTC. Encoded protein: CAVMGSGRNSYEQYF.